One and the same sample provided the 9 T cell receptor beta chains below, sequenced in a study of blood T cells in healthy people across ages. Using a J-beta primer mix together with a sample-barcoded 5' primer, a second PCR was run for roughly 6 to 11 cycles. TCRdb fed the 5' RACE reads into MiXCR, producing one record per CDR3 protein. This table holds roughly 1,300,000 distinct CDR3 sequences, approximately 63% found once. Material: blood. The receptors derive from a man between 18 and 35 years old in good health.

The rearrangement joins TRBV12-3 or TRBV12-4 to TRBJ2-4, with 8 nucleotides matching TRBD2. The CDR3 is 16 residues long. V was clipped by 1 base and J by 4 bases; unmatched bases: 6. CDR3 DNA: TGTGCCAGCAGTTTAGGGCTCGGGGGGGCAAAAAACATTCAGTACTTC. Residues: CASSLGLGGAKNIQYF.

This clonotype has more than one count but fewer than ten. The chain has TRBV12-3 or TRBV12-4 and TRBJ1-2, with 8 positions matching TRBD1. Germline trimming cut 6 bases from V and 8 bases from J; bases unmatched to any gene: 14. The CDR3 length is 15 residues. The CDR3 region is CASSRTPTGDRGYTF. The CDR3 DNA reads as TGTGCCAGCAGCCGCACCCCGACAGGGGATAGGGGCTACACCTTC.

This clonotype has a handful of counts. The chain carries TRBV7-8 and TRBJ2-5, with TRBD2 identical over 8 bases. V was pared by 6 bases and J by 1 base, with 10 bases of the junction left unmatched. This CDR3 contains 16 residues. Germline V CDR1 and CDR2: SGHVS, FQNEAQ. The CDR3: CASRLPSGGPQETQYF. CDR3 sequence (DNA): TGTGCCAGCAGACTGCCCAGCGGGGGACCCCAAGAGACCCAGTACTTC.

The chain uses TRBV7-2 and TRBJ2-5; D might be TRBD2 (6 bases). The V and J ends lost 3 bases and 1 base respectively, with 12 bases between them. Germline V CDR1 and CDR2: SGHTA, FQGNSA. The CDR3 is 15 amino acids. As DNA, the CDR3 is TGTGCCAGCAGCTTCGGTCTAGCGATCCAAGAGACCCAGTACTTC. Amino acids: CASSFGLAIQETQYF.

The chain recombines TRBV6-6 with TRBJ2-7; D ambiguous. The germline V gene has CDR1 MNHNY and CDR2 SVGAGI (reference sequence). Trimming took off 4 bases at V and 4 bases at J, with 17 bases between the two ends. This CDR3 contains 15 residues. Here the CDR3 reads CASSCPYSNSYEQYF. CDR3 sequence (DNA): TGTGCCAGCAGTTGCCCCTATAGCAACTCATACGAGCAGTACTTC.

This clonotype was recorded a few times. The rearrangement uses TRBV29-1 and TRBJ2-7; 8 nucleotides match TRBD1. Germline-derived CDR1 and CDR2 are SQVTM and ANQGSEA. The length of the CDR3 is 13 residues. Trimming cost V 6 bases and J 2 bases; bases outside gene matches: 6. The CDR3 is CSVRGTGAYEQYF. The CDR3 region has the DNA TGCAGCGTACGCGGGACAGGAGCCTACGAGCAGTACTTC.

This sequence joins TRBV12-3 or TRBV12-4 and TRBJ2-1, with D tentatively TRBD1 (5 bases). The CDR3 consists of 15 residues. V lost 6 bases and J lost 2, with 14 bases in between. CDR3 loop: CASRLQGRPYNEQFF. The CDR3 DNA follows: TGTGCCAGCAGACTCCAGGGTCGACCCTACAATGAGCAGTTCTTC.

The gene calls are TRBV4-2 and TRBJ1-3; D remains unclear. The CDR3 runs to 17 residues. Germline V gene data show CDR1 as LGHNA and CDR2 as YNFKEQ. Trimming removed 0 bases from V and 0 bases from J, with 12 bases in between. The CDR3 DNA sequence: TGTGCCAGCAGCCAAGAACCTCACCTATTCTCTGGAAACACCATATATTTT. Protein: CASSQEPHLFSGNTIYF.

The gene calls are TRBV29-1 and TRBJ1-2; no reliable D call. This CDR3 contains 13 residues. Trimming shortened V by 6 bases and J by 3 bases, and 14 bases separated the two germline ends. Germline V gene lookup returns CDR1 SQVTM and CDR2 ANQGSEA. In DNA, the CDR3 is TGCAGCGTAAACAAGGGAGATTACTATGGCTACACCTTC. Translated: CSVNKGDYYGYTF. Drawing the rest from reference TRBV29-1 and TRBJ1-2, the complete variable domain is SAVISQKPSRDICQRGTSLTIQCQVDSQVTMMFWYRQQPGQSLTLIATANQGSEATYESGFVIDKFPISRPNLTFSTLTVSNMSPEDSSIYLCSVNKGDYYGYTFGSGTRLTVV.